The present T cell receptor beta chain was sequenced within a study of blood T cell repertoires in COVID-19. For the study at large: Samples came from the United States, Italy and Spain, spanning acute and convalescent COVID-19.

The CDR3 has 16 amino acids. CDR1 MNHNS and CDR2 SASEGT come from the germline V gene. V was trimmed by 1 base and J by 4 bases, leaving 16 bases between them. In the authors' methods: For nucleated cells, counts were estimated from reference gene primer amplification. The protocol was immunoSEQ multiplex PCR, while the TCRdb copy is restricted to in-frame clones and leaves out a portion. The DNA was the basis for D and trimming; V, J and clone size are from that table. The profile covers approximately 90,000 clones, with 90% appearing a single time and less than 2% taken by the ten largest. The J gene is TRBJ1-2, the V gene TRBV6-1; TRBD1 might be the D (5 bases). Sequencing used peripheral blood. The source is a man aged 55 to 69 with acute or convalescent COVID-19. CDR3 sequence reads: CASSEVRGRGLYGYTF. The CDR3 nucleotides are TGTGCCAGCAGTGAAGTTCGGGGGAGGGGTCTCTATGGCTACACCTTC.